This record concerns one T cell receptor (beta chain) sequence. Its target antigen remains unknown. The sample holds no much larger clone one base away, and base qualities are not on file. Between the V and J ends, shortened by 6 bases and 4 bases respectively, the junction contains 18 bases. CDR1 is given as LNHDA and CDR2 as SQIVND, both from the germline V gene (reference sequence). The CDR3, from cysteine to phenylalanine, totals 15 residues. Just the 45-base CDR3 DNA is kept, in frame starting at base 1. Participants in the prospective study were enrolled through a virtual design, were aged about 18 to 100 years, and lived in approximately 25 United States geographic areas. In the prospective study, participants were assigned to cohorts based on the clinical history participants reported in a screening survey and a study questionnaire. A participant counted as exposed if, within 2 weeks of entering the study, that participant had been in contact with someone who had a PCR-confirmed or clinician-diagnosed COVID-19 case. Mobile phlebotomists in the prospective study collected whole blood, serum and a nasopharyngeal or oropharyngeal swab from every participant. Prospective study participants could optionally give additional blood draws and questionnaires over a roughly two-month period. Before DNA extraction, blood samples from the prospective study were shipped at room temperature or frozen.

This sample is part of a study of blood T cell repertoires in COVID-19 (dated by TCRdb to about 2020). For the study in its entirety: The collaborator samples originated in the United States, Italy and Spain and spanned the acute and convalescent phases of COVID-19. Where available, HLA class I and class II types were obtained from metadata supplied by the sample provider rather than from assay-based typing. The repertoires were released in a freely available public database intended as a resource for research on the immune response to SARS-CoV-2. A de-identified subject ID, COVID-19 status, age in years and sex were almost always included in the sample metadata. Samples were obtained from the ongoing ImmuneRACE study (first 160 participants) and from some 1,300 subjects provided by 6 global collaborators. Subjects who had been exposed to COVID-19, were actively infected with it, or had recovered from it provided the deeply sampled blood TCRbeta repertoires that made up the dataset. The material from the prospective study consisted of cDNA or gDNA derived from T cells, B-cell-depleted T cells, or PBMCs. The research as a whole found: The amount of clinical and demographic metadata varied by source and participant and was provided uncurated.

TCRbeta CDR3 regions were amplified from genomic DNA by means of the immunoSEQ Assay, a bias-controlled multiplex PCR. The source study handled its data this way. The number of nucleated cells in each sample was estimated from the amplification of reference gene primers within the assay. To quantify the absolute abundance of each unique TCRbeta CDR3 rearrangement, sequence reads were collapsed and filtered. For each sample, productive Simpson clonality was calculated as the square root of Simpson's diversity index across productive rearrangements. TCRdb re-hosts the immuneACCESS table, in-frame sequences only. Its copies lack some clones; in the studies checked, an unresolved V gene accounts for under half of them, and the cause for the rest is not known. The DNA gave D and trimming, while V, J and clone size come from that table. In this sample the table shows some 300,000 clones, nearly 90% of which occur a single time. The leading ten clones occupy roughly 2.9% of the sample.

This receptor was taken from a woman in her forties or fifties who had been exposed to COVID-19. The sequencing sample was made of PBMCs or T cells enriched from blood (not recorded which). The V gene is TRBV19 and the J gene is TRBJ2-5, with TRBD2 tentatively as D gene (6 bases match). The CDR3 loop reads CASRSPSVKGETQYF. The nucleotide sequence is given as TGTGCCAGTAGGTCGCCTAGCGTTAAGGGAGAGACCCAGTACTTC. Reference TRBV19 and TRBJ2-5 genes cover what lies past the CDR3, so the full variable domain is DGGITQSPKYLFRKEGQNVTLSCEQNLNHDAMYWYRQDPGQGLRLIYYSQIVNDFQKGDIAEGYSVSREKKESFPLTVTSAQKNPTAFYLCASRSPSVKGETQYFGPGTRLLVL.